These 30 T cell receptor beta chains came from one sample sequenced in a study of blood T cell repertoires in COVID-19. The data were produced by immunoSEQ multiplex PCR, yet TCRdb's version contains in-frame clones alone and is incomplete. This table has about half a million clones, 70% to 90% appearing once. The specimen sequenced was peripheral blood. The receptors here all came from a human donor in a cohort sampled during active COVID-19.

The chain joins TRBV3-1 (or the pseudogene TRBV3-2) to TRBJ1-3; no definite D call. The germline V and J ends were trimmed by 5 bases and 0 bases, with 11 bases remaining between them. The germline gives CDR1 LGHDT, CDR2 YNNKEL (reference sequence). The CDR3 sequence is 15 residues long. The CDR3 protein is CASSSHMSSGNTIYF. The CDR3 DNA follows: TGTGCCAGCAGCTCCCATATGAGCTCTGGAAACACCATATATTTT.

The chain carries TRBV19 and TRBJ1-1; D remains unclear. Germline CDR1 reads LNHDA; CDR2 reads SQIVND (reference sequence). The CDR3 contains 13 residues. With 4 bases removed from V and 1 base from J, the gap between germline ends came to 7 bases. The CDR3 here is CASSTVRNTEAFF. The DNA for the CDR3 is TGTGCCAGTAGTACGGTCCGGAACACTGAAGCTTTCTTT.

The chain joins TRBV6-1 to TRBJ2-1, with D maybe TRBD2 (6 bases). The CDR3 covers 15 residues. Trimming cost V 2 bases and J 0 bases, with 8 bases left between them. Germline loops: CDR1 MNHNS, CDR2 SASEGT. CDR3 in DNA: TGTGCCAGCAGTGAATTCGGGGGCTCCTACAATGAGCAGTTCTTC. This sequence encodes CASSEFGGSYNEQFF.

This clone showed up just a few times. The chain joins TRBV5-6 to TRBJ2-5, with TRBD1 matching over 10 bases. The CDR3 runs 15 residues. The germline CDR1 and CDR2 sequences are SGHDT and YYEEEE. With 2 bases clipped from V and 2 bases from J, the junction kept 3 bases outside the gene matches. CDR3 sequence: CASSFGTGVQETQYF. The DNA of the CDR3 is TGTGCCAGCAGCTTTGGGACAGGGGTACAAGAGACCCAGTACTTC. The variable domain in full, completed from reference TRBV5-6 and TRBJ2-5, reads DAGVTQSPTHLIKTRGQQVTLRCSPKSGHDTVSWYQQALGQGPQFIFQYYEEEERQRGNFPDRFSGHQFPNYSSELNVNALLLGDSALYLCASSFGTGVQETQYFGPGTRLLVL.

V gene TRBV3-1 (or the pseudogene TRBV3-2) combines with J gene TRBJ2-1; tentative D call: TRBD1 (6 bases). The V end lost 2 bases, the J end lost 10 bases, and 12 bases lay between the germline ends. The germline CDR1 and CDR2 sequences are LGHDT and YNNKEL (reference sequence). This CDR3 has 13 amino acids. The CDR3 DNA follows: TGTGCCAGCAGCCAAAACAGGGACGGGGAGCAGTTCTTC. This gives the protein CASSQNRDGEQFF.

This sequence joins TRBV3-1 (or the pseudogene TRBV3-2) and TRBJ1-2; TRBD1 matches 7 bases. Germline V gene data show CDR1 as LGHDT and CDR2 as YNNKEL (reference sequence). The V segment lost 3 bases and the J segment 6 bases; nucleotides outside the gene matches: 7. This CDR3 comprises 14 residues. The CDR3 nucleotides are TGTGCCAGCAGCCACTTCGGGACAGACCATGGCTACACCTTC. It is translated as CASSHFGTDHGYTF.

The chain couples TRBV30 to TRBJ2-7, with D unresolved. V was cut by 0 bases and J by 0 bases, with 12 bases left in between. CDR1 is GTSNPN, CDR2 SVGIG, per germline (reference sequence). This CDR3 region has 15 residues. CDR3 coding DNA: TGTGCCTGGAGTGTGGTGCAGGTTACCTCCTACGAGCAGTACTTC. It codes for CAWSVVQVTSYEQYF.

This rearrangement joins TRBV19 to TRBJ2-1, with a possible D match to TRBD2 (6 bases). With 6 bases removed from V and 9 bases from J, the gap between germline ends came to 12 bases. Germline assignment: CDR1 LNHDA and CDR2 SQIVND (reference sequence). This CDR3 comprises 12 residues. The CDR3 spells CASRGSGPEQFF. As DNA, the CDR3 is TGTGCCAGTAGGGGTAGCGGTCCTGAGCAGTTCTTC.

The genes are TRBV19 and TRBJ1-2; D gene unclear. V lost 5 bases to trimming and J lost 4 bases, with 17 bases between them. The CDR3 is made up of 15 amino acids. Germline-derived CDR1 and CDR2 are LNHDA and SQIVND (reference sequence). CDR3 protein: CASSLRVLGGYGYTF. The CDR3 nucleotides read TGTGCCAGTAGTCTCCGGGTTTTGGGAGGCTATGGCTACACCTTC.

J is TRBJ1-3 and V is TRBV7-9; TRBD1 is a possible D gene (5 bases). Trimming pared 9 bases from V and 0 bases from J, leaving 18 bases between. The CDR3 extends over 16 amino acids. In germline, CDR1 is SEHNR, CDR2 FQNEAQ (reference sequence). CDR3 residues: CASHQDSTVSGNTIYF. As DNA, the CDR3 is TGTGCCAGTCACCAAGACAGTACTGTCTCTGGAAACACCATATATTTT.

The chain has TRBV5-1 and TRBJ1-5, with 8 nucleotides matching TRBD1. Trimming took 3 bases from V and 0 from J; bases not matched to a gene: 17. The CDR3 runs 20 residues. CDR1 and CDR2 from the germline V gene are SGHRS and YFSETQ. This CDR3 reads CASSYSPGGAGSYSNQPQHF. CDR3 DNA sequence: TGCGCCAGCAGCTACAGTCCAGGGGGCGCTGGGTCTTATAGCAATCAGCCCCAGCATTTT.

The chain combines TRBV19 with TRBJ2-6; D is uncertain. Trimming took 5 bases from V and 1 from J, leaving 3 bases between them. CDR3 length: 13 residues. Per germline, CDR1 LNHDA and CDR2 SQIVND (reference sequence). CDR3 residues: CASSQSGANVLTF. The CDR3 bases are TGTGCCAGTAGTCAGTCTGGGGCCAACGTCCTGACTTTC.

V and J are TRBV24-1 and TRBJ2-3, with 7 nucleotides matching TRBD1. The CDR3 has 13 amino acids. Losses at the gene ends were 3 bases for V and 8 bases for J; bases not matched to a gene: 4. Germline-derived CDR1 and CDR2 are KGHDR and SFDVKD. DNA for the CDR3: TGTGCCACCAGTGATCCGACAGGGAGTACGCAGTATTTT. Its translation is CATSDPTGSTQYF.

This chain links TRBV6-2 or TRBV6-3 with TRBJ2-7; a possible D gene is TRBD2 (5 bases). Trimming cost V 4 bases and J 6 bases, with 13 bases left between them. From germline, CDR1 is MNHEY and CDR2 SVGEGT. CDR3 length equals 13 residues. The CDR3 is CASSFGHSGEQYF. As DNA, the CDR3 is TGTGCCAGCAGTTTCGGCCACAGCGGCGAGCAGTACTTC.

The chain couples TRBV6-5 to TRBJ2-1, with 11 nucleotides matching TRBD2. Per the germline V gene, CDR1 is MNHEY and CDR2 is SVGAGI. The CDR3 spans 14 residues. V shed 5 bases, J shed 6 bases, and the junction held 3 bases outside the gene matches. CDR3 residues: CASSLGTSGNEQFF. The CDR3 DNA follows: TGTGCCAGCAGTCTAGGGACTAGCGGCAATGAGCAGTTCTTC.

This chain links TRBV5-1 with TRBJ2-7, with TRBD1 identical over 7 bases. V dropped 6 bases and J dropped 0; count of bases not matched to a gene: 12. This CDR3 contains 16 residues. The germline gives CDR1 SGHRS, CDR2 YFSETQ. The CDR3 region is CASTRTGGSSSYEQYF. The CDR3 DNA is TGCGCCAGCACCAGGACAGGCGGCTCCTCCTCCTACGAGCAGTACTTC.

The gene calls are TRBV7-2 and TRBJ1-1, with D uncertain. The V end lost 2 bases, the J end lost 3 bases, and 10 bases lay between the germline ends. The CDR3 contains 14 residues. Germline V gene lookup returns CDR1 SGHTA and CDR2 FQGNSA. CDR3 sequence reads: CASSLRSRDTEAFF. The CDR3 DNA follows: TGTGCCAGCAGCTTAAGGTCGCGGGACACTGAAGCTTTCTTT.

This clone was observed a handful of times. J is TRBJ1-6 and V is TRBV6-5, with no clear D. This CDR3 is built from 16 residues. From germline, CDR1 is MNHEY and CDR2 SVGAGI. V lost 0 bases to trimming and J lost 7 bases, with 13 bases between them. The DNA of the CDR3 is TGTGCCAGCAGTTACTCGAAAGTGGCCACAAATTCACCCCTCCACTTT. Its translation is CASSYSKVATNSPLHF.

A remark on this clone: The sample holds other DNA sequences that translate to the same CDR3. This CDR3 reads CAWSRTGGTEAFF. DNA for the CDR3: TGTGCCTGGAGTAGGACAGGAGGCACTGAAGCTTTCTTT. The gene calls are TRBV30 and TRBJ1-1; 7 positions agree with TRBD1. With 2 bases clipped from V and 4 bases from J, the junction kept 4 bases outside the gene matches. Germline loops: CDR1 GTSNPN, CDR2 SVGIG (reference sequence). The CDR3 is 13 residues long.

The chain recombines TRBV5-6 with TRBJ1-1; tentatively, D is TRBD1 (6 bases). V shed 1 base and J shed 3 bases, with 10 bases lying between them. The length of the CDR3 is 14 residues. Germline CDR1 SGHDT, CDR2 YYEEEE. CDR3 sequence reads: CASSLLQGYTEAFF. CDR3 sequence (DNA): TGTGCCAGCAGCTTGCTCCAGGGGTACACTGAAGCTTTCTTT. The whole variable domain, remainder taken from reference TRBV5-6 and TRBJ1-1, is DAGVTQSPTHLIKTRGQQVTLRCSPKSGHDTVSWYQQALGQGPQFIFQYYEEEERQRGNFPDRFSGHQFPNYSSELNVNALLLGDSALYLCASSLLQGYTEAFFGQGTRLTVV.

The V call is TRBV6-5, the J call TRBJ1-3, with D unclear. This CDR3 spans 12 amino acids. Germline V lookup: CDR1 MNHEY, CDR2 SVGAGI. Trimming cost V 8 bases and J 0 bases, with 5 bases left between them. The CDR3 loop is CASHSSGNTIYF. CDR3 DNA: TGTGCCAGCCACAGCTCTGGAAACACCATATATTTT.

The chain couples TRBV11-2 to TRBJ2-7, with 12 bases fitting TRBD2. The germline gives CDR1 SGHAT, CDR2 FQNNGV. CDR3 length equals 15 residues. V dropped 8 bases and J dropped 6; count of bases not matched to a gene: 11. CDR3 in DNA: TGTGCCAGCCGTCCCGTGACTAGCGGGAGAGGCGAGCAGTACTTC. The encoded protein is CASRPVTSGRGEQYF.

The rearrangement uses TRBV30 and TRBJ2-2; a weak D match, TRBD2 (6 bases). This CDR3 spans 13 amino acids. The germline CDR1 and CDR2 sequences are GTSNPN and SVGIG (reference sequence). Trimming took off 8 bases at V and 4 bases at J, with 14 bases between the two ends. Here the CDR3 DNA reads TGTGCCGGGCGGGGCCGAGGCACCGGGGAGCTGTTTTTT. Its translation: CAGRGRGTGELFF. Complete variable domain (other parts from reference TRBV30 and TRBJ2-2): SQTIHQWPATLVQPVGSPLSLECTVEGTSNPNLYWYRQAAGRGLQLLFYSVGIGQISSEVPQNLSASRPQDRQFILSSKKLLLSDSGFYLCAGRGRGTGELFFGEGSRLTVL.

The chain uses TRBV7-9 and TRBJ1-1, with 7 bases aligning to TRBD1. CDR1 is SEHNR and CDR2 is FQNEAQ in the germline V gene (reference sequence). After removal of 5 bases from V and 4 bases from J, the junction contained 7 bases not matched to a gene. CDR3 length: 14 amino acids. Written as DNA, the CDR3 is TGTGCCAGCAGCATCAGACAGGGTTCCACTGAAGCTTTCTTT. Its translation is CASSIRQGSTEAFF.

CDR3 loop: CASSSWDVLALTF. The CDR3 coding sequence is TGTGCCAGCAGTTCCTGGGACGTACTAGCCCTGACTTTC. The chain has TRBV27 and TRBJ2-6, with D tentatively TRBD2 (6 bases). Per germline, CDR1 MNHEY and CDR2 SMNVEV (reference sequence). The CDR3 length is 13 residues. Trimming left V 4 bases short and J 15 bases short, with 16 bases between.

The chain is built from TRBV7-2 and TRBJ2-5, with TRBD1 matching 11 bases. V shed 1 base and J 5 bases; nucleotides not matched to a gene: 3. The CDR3 totals 15 residues. Germline CDR1 SGHTA, CDR2 FQGNSA. The CDR3 bases are TGTGCCAGCAGCTTAGGGACAGGGGGCTTGGAGACCCAGTACTTC. Protein sequence: CASSLGTGGLETQYF.

The V call is TRBV27, the J call TRBJ2-7; a possible D gene is TRBD1 (6 bases). Trimming took off 5 bases at V and 5 bases at J, with 19 bases between the two ends. Germline lookup yields CDR1 MNHEY and CDR2 SMNVEV (reference sequence). This CDR3 is built from 15 residues. Here the CDR3 reads CASSPQGQGLNEQYF. The CDR3 nucleotides read TGTGCCAGCAGTCCACAGGGTCAGGGTCTGAACGAGCAGTACTTC.

The chain combines TRBV7-9 with TRBJ2-3; D unresolved. The CDR3 has 14 residues. V gave up 6 bases and J gave up 0 bases, with 10 bases separating them. The germline CDR1 and CDR2 sequences are SEHNR and FQNEAQ (reference sequence). CDR3 sequence: CASSISLSTDTQYF. The CDR3 DNA sequence: TGTGCCAGCAGTATCTCACTTAGCACAGATACGCAGTATTTT. Using reference TRBV7-9 and TRBJ2-3 for the parts outside the CDR3, the full variable domain is DTGVSQNPRHKITKRGQNVTFRCDPISEHNRLYWYRQTLGQGPEFLTYFQNEAQLEKSRLLSDRFSAERPKGSFSTLEIQRTEQGDSAMYLCASSISLSTDTQYFGPGTRLTVL.

CDR3 sequence: CASRMGGGSTETQYF. In DNA form, the CDR3 reads TGTGCCAGCCGAATGGGAGGGGGGAGTACGGAGACCCAGTACTTC. The J gene is TRBJ2-5, the V gene TRBV11-1; D perhaps matches TRBD2 (7 bases). Germline CDR1 and CDR2: SGHAT and FQDESV (reference sequence). The CDR3 runs to 15 residues. V was shortened by 8 bases and J by 5 bases, with 21 bases between the two germline ends.

This chain uses TRBV6-5 with TRBJ1-5, with TRBD1 matching over 9 bases. The germline gives CDR1 MNHEY, CDR2 SVGAGI. This CDR3 spans 15 amino acids. V lost 8 bases, J lost 2 bases, and 7 bases stayed unmatched. The CDR3 is CASGQGSTGNQPQHF. As DNA, the CDR3 is TGTGCCAGCGGACAGGGGTCAACGGGCAATCAGCCCCAGCATTTT.